These T cell receptor beta chains were read from a single sample in a study of early T cells in non-severe SARS-CoV-2 infection. MiXCR, run by TCRdb on the 5' RACE reads, gives a single entry per CDR3 protein. The sample holds 80,000 to 95,000 distinct CDR3 sequences, roughly an eighth seen once. Material: whole blood. Receptors originate from an adult who was a healthcare worker with PCR-confirmed SARS-CoV-2 infection or an uninfected control (not recorded which). CDR3s include the opening cysteine and the closing phenylalanine or tryptophan. D genes are given only for firm matches. Size tells how often a clone was seen (once, few, many) or the class of an expanded clone, and some rows leave it out.

size | D | length | J | V | DNA | CDR3
many | TRBD1 | 15 | TRBJ1-1 | TRBV13 | TGTGCCAGCAGCTTTCGGACAGGGGGAAACACTGAAGCTTTCTTT | CASSFRTGGNTEAFF
many | TRBD2 | 14 | TRBJ2-1 | TRBV20-1 | TGCAGTGCTAGACCTAGCGGAAGAAACAATGAGCAGTTCTTC | CSARPSGRNNEQFF
many | TRBD2 | 14 | TRBJ2-5 | TRBV5-6 | TGTGCCAGCAGCTTGGGGGGACTAGCGGAGACCCAGTACTTC | CASSLGGLAETQYF
NA | NA | 14 | TRBJ1-1 | TRBV5-1 | TGCGCCAGCAGCCTAACCGCAGGGGCCACTGAAGCTTTCTTT | CASSLTAGATEAFF
NA | NA | 15 | TRBJ2-1 | TRBV5-1 | TGCGCCAGCAGCTTGGGGGACTCCAAGATTAACGAGCAGTTCTTC | CASSLGDSKINEQFF
many | NA | 12 | TRBJ2-1 | TRBV3-1 | TGTGCCAGCAGCCAAGACAGAGGCGAGCAGTTCTTC | CASSQDRGEQFF
few | TRBD1 | 17 | TRBJ2-2 | TRBV10-3 | TGTGCCATCAGTGAGATGGGGCAGGGGGCGAACACCGGGGAGCTGTTTTTT | CAISEMGQGANTGELFF
many | NA | 19 | TRBJ1-2 | TRBV5-5 | TGTGCCAGCAGCTTTCCAGCCGCCTCAACCGGCGGGGTTGACTATGGCTACACCTTC | CASSFPAASTGGVDYGYTF
NA | NA | 15 | TRBJ2-7 | TRBV20-1 | TGCAGTGCTAGCCCCTTAGCTATCCCCGGCTACGAGCAGTACTTC | CSASPLAIPGYEQYF
few | TRBD1 | 14 | TRBJ1-2 | TRBV11-2 | TGTGCCAGCAGCTTATCGGGACAGCAGTATGGCTACACCTTC | CASSLSGQQYGYTF
NA | NA | 12 | TRBJ2-3 | TRBV30 | TGTGCCTGGAGTGGGTACACAGATACGCAGTATTTT | CAWSGYTDTQYF
many | NA | 15 | TRBJ2-7 | TRBV20-1 | TGCAGTGCCCCCGACTCCTCGGGGGGCGCGTGGGAGCAGTACTTC | CSAPDSSGGAWEQYF
NA | NA | 15 | TRBJ2-7 | TRBV5-1 | TGCGCCAGCAGCTTGGTGGCCGGGGCCCTATACGAGCAGTACTTC | CASSLVAGALYEQYF
few | TRBD1 | 13 | TRBJ1-6 | TRBV6-4 | TGTGCCAGCGGGGACAGGCCTCGGAGTCCCCTCCACTTT | CASGDRPRSPLHF
NA | TRBD1 | 14 | TRBJ1-6 | TRBV11-2 | TGTGCCAGCAGCGGCGGACAGGACGGGTCACCCCTCCACTTT | CASSGGQDGSPLHF
NA | NA | 15 | TRBJ1-4 | TRBV9 | TGTGCCAGCAGCGTAGCTTTGGCGAATAATGAAAAACTGTTTTTT | CASSVALANNEKLFF
few | NA | 12 | TRBJ2-1 | TRBV3-1 | TGTGCCAGCAGCCAAGCGAGCAATGAGCAGTTCTTC | CASSQASNEQFF
NA | NA | 15 | TRBJ1-1 | TRBV5-1 | TGCGCCAGCAGCGGCGAGGGACGGCTGAACACTGAAGCTTTCTTT | CASSGEGRLNTEAFF
NA | NA | 16 | TRBJ2-3 | TRBV9 | TGTGCCAGCAGCGTAGGCGTGGGGGTTGGGACAGATACGCAGTATTTT | CASSVGVGVGTDTQYF
many | TRBD2 | 17 | TRBJ2-3 | TRBV3-1 | TGTGCCAGCAGCCAACTCGGGGGTCGGGGGGGCACAGATACGCAGTATTTT | CASSQLGGRGGTDTQYF
NA | TRBD2 | 16 | TRBJ2-1 | TRBV12-3/TRBV12-4 | TGTGCCAGCAGTTTTTCCCTGGGTAGCGGGCGGAATGAGCAGTTCTTC | CASSFSLGSGRNEQFF
few | NA | 12 | TRBJ2-4 | TRBV29-1 | TGCAGCGGGGGGACAGCCAAAAACATTCAGTACTTC | CSGGTAKNIQYF
many | NA | 15 | TRBJ2-7 | TRBV12-5 | TGTGCTAGTGGTAGCACAGGGTCGGGTGTGTACGAGCAGTACTTC | CASGSTGSGVYEQYF
NA | TRBD1 | 15 | TRBJ2-7 | TRBV6-1 | TGTGCCAGCAGTCGGGATGGACAGGGGATAAACGAGCAGTACTTC | CASSRDGQGINEQYF
few | NA | 15 | TRBJ1-2 | TRBV7-9 | TGTGCCAGCAGCCCTTTCCCTGGACCTAACTATGGCTACACCTTC | CASSPFPGPNYGYTF
many | NA | 12 | TRBJ2-5 | TRBV29-1 | TGCAGCGGGTGGACCCCCTCGGAGACCCAGTACTTC | CSGWTPSETQYF
NA | NA | 16 | TRBJ2-7 | TRBV23-1 | TGCGCCAGCAGCAAAAAAAGGACAGTTCGCGCCTACGAGCAGTACTTC | CASSKKRTVRAYEQYF
few | NA | 15 | TRBJ2-3 | TRBV4-3 | TGCGCCAGCAGCCAAGGTGCGACCGGCACAGATACGCAGTATTTT | CASSQGATGTDTQYF
many | TRBD1 | 15 | TRBJ2-1 | TRBV9 | TGTGCCAGCAGCTCGACAGGGGAGACCTACAATGAGCAGTTCTTC | CASSSTGETYNEQFF
many | NA | 13 | TRBJ1-2 | TRBV29-1 | TGCAGCGTTGCTGACAGTCCTAACTATGGCTACACCTTC | CSVADSPNYGYTF
many | NA | 14 | TRBJ1-6 | TRBV27 | TGTGCCAGCAGTCTCGACCGGGGTAATTCACCCCTCCACTTT | CASSLDRGNSPLHF
few | NA | 15 | TRBJ2-7 | TRBV2 | TGTGCCAGCAGCGCCCCAAGGGGGACCTCCTACGAGCAGTACTTC | CASSAPRGTSYEQYF
once | TRBD1 | 15 | TRBJ1-3 | TRBV5-4 | TGTGCCAGCAGTTGGGGACAGGGTCAAGGAAACACCATATATTTT | CASSWGQGQGNTIYF
NA | NA | 15 | TRBJ2-2 | TRBV7-2 | TGTGCCAGCAGCTTAGAAGCGGTGAACACCGGGGAGCTGTTTTTT | CASSLEAVNTGELFF
NA | NA | 13 | TRBJ1-1 | TRBV29-1 | TGCAGCGTTGAGGAGGGGGGACTCACTGAAGCTTTCTTT | CSVEEGGLTEAFF
NA | NA | 11 | TRBJ2-3 | TRBV4-3 | TGCGCCAGCAGCCAGGAGGATACGCAGTATTTT | CASSQEDTQYF
few | TRBD2 | 15 | TRBJ2-1 | TRBV20-1 | TGCAGTGCTAGCCCCCTAGCGGGGGGGCTCAATGAGCAGTTCTTC | CSASPLAGGLNEQFF
few | NA | 17 | TRBJ2-7 | TRBV18 | TGTGCCAGCTCCCTCTTCCGGGGCCGGGACGGAGCCTACGAGCAGTACTTC | CASSLFRGRDGAYEQYF
many | NA | 12 | TRBJ2-3 | TRBV19 | TGTGCCAGTAGTCAGTCGACAGATACGCAGTATTTT | CASSQSTDTQYF
many | NA | 16 | TRBJ2-1 | TRBV5-4 | TGTGCCAGCAGCTTGGGAACCGGTCCGGGTGTCAATGAGCAGTTCTTC | CASSLGTGPGVNEQFF
many | NA | 12 | TRBJ2-1 | TRBV10-3 | TGTGCCATCAGTCAACAGGGAGGGGAGCAGTTCTTC | CAISQQGGEQFF
few | NA | 17 | TRBJ2-2 | TRBV4-3 | TGCGCCAGCAGCCAGGAGGTGGGGGTAGGGGACACCGGGGAGCTGTTTTTT | CASSQEVGVGDTGELFF
NA | NA | 15 | TRBJ2-7 | TRBV6-6 | TGTGCCAGCAGTTACTCGACGGGGCGTTTCTACGAGCAGTACTTC | CASSYSTGRFYEQYF
NA | NA | 11 | TRBJ1-5 | TRBV7-8 | TGTGCCAGCCCGGCCAATCAGCCCCAGCATTTT | CASPANQPQHF
few | TRBD2 | 15 | TRBJ2-1 | TRBV6-2/TRBV6-3 | TGTGCCAGCAGGACTAGCGGTGCAACCTACAATGAGCAGTTCTTC | CASRTSGATYNEQFF